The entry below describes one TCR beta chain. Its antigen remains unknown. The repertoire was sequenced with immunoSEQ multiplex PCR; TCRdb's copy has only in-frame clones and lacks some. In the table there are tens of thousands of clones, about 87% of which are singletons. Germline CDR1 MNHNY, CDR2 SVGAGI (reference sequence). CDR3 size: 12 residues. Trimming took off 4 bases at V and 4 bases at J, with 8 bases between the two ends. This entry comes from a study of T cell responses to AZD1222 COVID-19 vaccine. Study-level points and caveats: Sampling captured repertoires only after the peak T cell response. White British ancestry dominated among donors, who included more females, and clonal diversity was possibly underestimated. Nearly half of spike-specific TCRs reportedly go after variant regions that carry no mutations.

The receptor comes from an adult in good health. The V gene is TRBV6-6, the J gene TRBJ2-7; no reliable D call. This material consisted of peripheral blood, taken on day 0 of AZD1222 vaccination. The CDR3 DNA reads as TGTGCCAGCAGTTCTAACTCTTACGAGCAGTACTTC. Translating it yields CASSSNSYEQYF.